Listed here are 14 T cell receptor beta chains from one sample, sequenced in a study of blood T cell repertoires in COVID-19. TCRdb keeps only in-frame clones here, not all; method: immunoSEQ multiplex PCR. There are about 190,000 clones in the sample; approximately 91% occur only once, and about 1.1% lies in the top ten. The sequenced sample was peripheral blood. Receptors were obtained from a young man with acute or convalescent COVID-19.

The table lists this clone with a few counts. The chain recombines TRBV15 with TRBJ1-1; 7 nucleotides align to TRBD1. Germline CDR1 LNHNV, CDR2 YYDKDF (reference sequence). The ends lost 0 bases at V and 5 bases at J; junction bases unmatched: 6. The CDR3 loop spans 15 amino acids. The CDR3 loop reads CATSRERQGRTEAFF. The CDR3 bases are TGTGCCACCAGCAGAGAAAGACAGGGAAGGACTGAAGCTTTCTTT.

This chain joins TRBV6-5 and TRBJ1-3; D is ambiguous. This CDR3 comprises 15 residues. Germline values: CDR1 MNHEY, CDR2 SVGAGI. V lost 5 bases to trimming and J lost 0 bases, with 11 bases between them. CDR3 in DNA: TGTGCCAGCAGTACTTTCCTTTACTCTGGAAACACCATATATTTT. Protein product: CASSTFLYSGNTIYF.

The DNA of the CDR3 is TGCAGCGTTGCCTTGGGTCAGGGGCAGCCCCAGCATTTT. It codes for CSVALGQGQPQHF. The V gene is TRBV29-1, the J gene TRBJ1-5; TRBD1 is a possible D gene (6 bases). Germline loops: CDR1 SQVTM, CDR2 ANQGSEA. This CDR3 comprises 13 residues. The germline V and J ends were trimmed by 4 bases and 7 bases, with 14 bases remaining between them.

This chain uses TRBV6-5 with TRBJ1-2; no firm D call. The CDR3 is 13 residues long. Trimming left V 4 bases short and J 8 bases short, with 14 bases between. Germline V lookup: CDR1 MNHEY, CDR2 SVGAGI. The CDR3: CASSLTVAGGYTF. Here the CDR3 DNA reads TGTGCCAGCAGTTTGACGGTGGCGGGGGGCTACACCTTC.

The chain links TRBV7-9 to TRBJ1-2, with TRBD1 matching 7 bases. The CDR3 length is 13 residues. V lost 4 bases to trimming and J lost 5 bases; unmatched junction nucleotides: 4. Germline lookup yields CDR1 SEHNR and CDR2 FQNEAQ (reference sequence). CDR3 in amino acids: CASSSGQEYGYTF. In nucleotides, the CDR3 is TGTGCCAGCAGCTCAGGACAGGAGTATGGCTACACCTTC. Combining the CDR3 with reference TRBV7-9 and TRBJ1-2 gives the whole variable domain DTGVSQNPRHKITKRGQNVTFRCDPISEHNRLYWYRQTLGQGPEFLTYFQNEAQLEKSRLLSDRFSAERPKGSFSTLEIQRTEQGDSAMYLCASSSGQEYGYTFGSGTRLTVV.

The chain is built from TRBV6-5 and TRBJ2-3, with a possible D match to TRBD2 (6 bases). The CDR3 has 13 residues. Germline lookup yields CDR1 MNHEY and CDR2 SVGAGI. V shed 5 bases and J shed 6 bases, with 12 bases lying between them. The CDR3 sequence is CASSPERGDTQYF. The CDR3 coding sequence is TGTGCCAGCAGTCCGGAACGGGGGGATACGCAGTATTTT.

This clone is a singleton in its sample. The chain is built from TRBV2 and TRBJ2-4, with D unclear. The CDR3 spans 13 residues. CDR1 and CDR2 (germline): SNHLY, FYNNEI. The V gene lost 3 bases and the J gene lost 8 bases, with 11 bases spanning the gap. DNA of the CDR3: TGTGCCAGCAGTGAGCGGCATTGGTACATTCAGTACTTC. It yields the protein CASSERHWYIQYF.

The chain carries TRBV4-1 and TRBJ2-5; 9 bases are shared with TRBD1. This CDR3 has 17 amino acids. The ends lost 1 base at V and 5 bases at J; junction bases unmatched: 11. Per germline, CDR1 MGHRA and CDR2 YSYEKL. CDR3 DNA sequence: TGCGCCAGCAGCCAAGCCTCACTGGGACAGGGTAGGGAGACCCAGTACTTC. Translation: CASSQASLGQGRETQYF.

This chain joins TRBV6-6 and TRBJ2-5; D remains unclear. Per the germline V gene, CDR1 is MNHNY and CDR2 is SVGAGI (reference sequence). CDR3 length: 14 residues. V lost 1 base and J 0 bases, leaving 6 bases between the germline ends. CDR3: CASSYYTNQETQYF. The CDR3 DNA reads as TGTGCCAGCAGTTACTACACCAACCAAGAGACCCAGTACTTC.

About this clone: In the same sample, other DNA sequences code for this CDR3. This chain joins TRBV28 and TRBJ2-7; D gene uncertain. Germline loops: CDR1 MDHEN, CDR2 SYDVKM. CDR3 length: 12 amino acids. Trimming took off 5 bases at V and 3 bases at J, with 8 bases between the two ends. CDR3 loop: CASSLLRYEQYF. DNA for the CDR3: TGTGCCAGCAGTCTTCTCCGCTACGAGCAGTACTTC.

Many counts were recorded for this clone. The chain combines TRBV6-1 with TRBJ1-5; no firm D call. Germline CDR1 reads MNHNS; CDR2 reads SASEGT. The CDR3 has 15 residues. With 1 base removed from V and 5 bases from J, the gap between germline ends came to 12 bases. The CDR3 sequence is CASSEGLGRYQPQHF. The CDR3 DNA is TGTGCCAGCAGTGAAGGTCTCGGGAGATATCAGCCCCAGCATTTT.

The chain couples TRBV5-1 to TRBJ2-5; 8 bases fit TRBD1. Germline lookup yields CDR1 SGHRS and CDR2 YFSETQ. Trimming cost V 4 bases and J 4 bases; bases outside gene matches: 9. This CDR3 comprises 15 residues. The CDR3 nucleotides are TGCGCCAGCAGCATCAGACGTGACAGGGGAGAGACCCAGTACTTC. As protein: CASSIRRDRGETQYF. The entire variable domain, with the rest obtained from reference TRBV5-1 and TRBJ2-5, is as follows: KAGVTQTPRYLIKTRGQQVTLSCSPISGHRSVSWYQQTPGQGLQFLFEYFSETQRNKGNFPGRFSGRQFSNSRSEMNVSTLELGDSALYLCASSIRRDRGETQYFGPGTRLLVL.

The chain is built from TRBV12-5 and TRBJ2-1, with D possibly TRBD1 on 5 matching bases. This CDR3 is 16 amino acids long. The V gene's germline CDR1 is LGHNT and CDR2 FRNRAP. V was shortened by 5 bases and J by 5 bases, with 19 bases between the two germline ends. CDR3 protein: CASGPPNQGFHNEQFF. In nucleotides, the CDR3 is TGTGCTAGTGGTCCCCCTAACCAGGGTTTCCACAATGAGCAGTTCTTC.

This chain joins TRBV30 and TRBJ1-1; D not resolved. The CDR3 is 12 amino acids. V was cut by 5 bases and J by 4 bases, with 11 bases left in between. The germline V gene encodes CDR1 GTSNPN and CDR2 SVGIG (reference sequence). CDR3 DNA: TGTGCCTGGGGTAAGTTGCGCACTGAAGCTTTCTTT. Translating it yields CAWGKLRTEAFF.